Listed below are T cell receptor beta chains from one sample, sequenced in a study of T-cell reconstitution after alpha-beta-depleted transplantation in children. Each CDR3 protein gets one entry after TCRdb re-called the PCR reads with MiXCR. Of about 610,000 distinct CDR3 sequences in the sample, over 25% were seen once. The sequencing used PBMCs, collected before TCRalphabeta/CD19-depleted stem cell transplant. The receptors shown here come from a boy under two years old with Wiskott-Aldrich syndrome, due to receive a stem cell transplant. The conserved cysteine and the conserved F or W are not part of the CDR3 here.

v_call cdr3_aa
TRBV10-3 AISFLLAGAGDTQY
TRBV7-2 ASSLVSPGKADTQY
TRBV7-9 ASSPGRGEEEYGYT
TRBV5-1 ASSFITITGRTDTQY
TRBV12-3/TRBV12-4 ASSLGRRMRNEQF
TRBV20-1 SARRVGNEQF
TRBV11-2 ASSRPGNSYEQY
TRBV20-1 SAQRAGANTDTQY
TRBV20-1 SAWTQNSETQY
TRBV4-1 ASSQLPGLANDEQF
TRBV10-3 AISETRRGHSGANVLT
TRBV7-3 ASSQTSTDEQF
TRBV20-1 SANPGLAGVQF
TRBV7-9 ASSLGPTAAYEQY
TRBV6-5 ASSYSPNRGRDHNEQF
TRBV7-6 ASSLEAITDTQY
TRBV10-3 AISPTGWEQF
TRBV29-1 SVQGLLHTEAF
TRBV4-2 ASSPQGLCEAF
TRBV7-9 ASSSAIGAYNEQF
TRBV5-1 ASSLVGALNTEAF
TRBV5-1 ASSTVAYNEQF
TRBV5-6 ASSLLRRSSTDTQY
TRBV9 ASSGRSFYNEQF
TRBV20-1 SASSRANYNEQF
TRBV4-1 ASSQGRGRGNQPQH
TRBV7-8 ASSLELAGKPDSYEQY
TRBV10-3 AISETRGLYYEQY
TRBV6-6 ASSREQGYEQY
TRBV20-1 SARPLNTGELF
TRBV20-1 SARVRSRRASYEQY
TRBV5-1 ASSRTSSYEQF
TRBV19 ASSPDYGWGTQY
TRBV20-1 SARRTSGSAYNEQF
TRBV20-1 SARVGALSYNEQF
TRBV4-1 ASSHQGRAPGLGGETQY
TRBV6-5 ASSYLGADTQY
TRBV5-1 ASSLGRTSGRARETQY
TRBV30 AWSGEGRPNEKLF
TRBV15 ATSRDFPAPYNEQF
TRBV20-1 SAPLGVNEQF
TRBV20-1 SARDLKARLGRSTDTQY
TRBV7-2 ASSPPPSGSGSYEQY
TRBV5-1 ASSLDVGGLDEQF
TRBV6-1 ASREQGTVDSPLH
TRBV29-1 SAKVRNEQY
TRBV2 ASSEVGIYNEQF
TRBV7-2 ASSSVGGEQY
TRBV9 ASSVELAGVLGNEQF